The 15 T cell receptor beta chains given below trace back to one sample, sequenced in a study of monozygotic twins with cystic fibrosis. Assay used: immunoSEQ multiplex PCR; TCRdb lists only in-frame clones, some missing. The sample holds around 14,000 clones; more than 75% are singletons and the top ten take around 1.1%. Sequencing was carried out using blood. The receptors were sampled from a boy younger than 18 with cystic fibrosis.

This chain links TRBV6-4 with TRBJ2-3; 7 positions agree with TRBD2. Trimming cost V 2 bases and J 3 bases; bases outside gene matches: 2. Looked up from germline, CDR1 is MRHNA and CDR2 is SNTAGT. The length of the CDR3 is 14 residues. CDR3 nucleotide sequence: TGTGCCAGCAGTGACGCCGGGGGGACAGATACGCAGTATTTT. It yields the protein CASSDAGGTDTQYF.

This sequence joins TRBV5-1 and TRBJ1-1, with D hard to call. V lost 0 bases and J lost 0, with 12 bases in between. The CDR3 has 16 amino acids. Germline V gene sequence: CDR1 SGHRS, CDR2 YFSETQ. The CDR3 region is CASSLVQNSMNTEAFF. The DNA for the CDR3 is TGCGCCAGCAGCTTGGTACAGAACTCCATGAACACTGAAGCTTTCTTT.

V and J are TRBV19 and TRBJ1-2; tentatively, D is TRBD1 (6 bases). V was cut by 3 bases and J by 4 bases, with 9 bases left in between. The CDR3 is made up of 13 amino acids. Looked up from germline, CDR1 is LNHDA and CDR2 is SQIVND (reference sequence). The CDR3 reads CASSILDSYGYTF. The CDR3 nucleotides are TGTGCCAGTAGTATCCTGGACAGCTATGGCTACACCTTC.

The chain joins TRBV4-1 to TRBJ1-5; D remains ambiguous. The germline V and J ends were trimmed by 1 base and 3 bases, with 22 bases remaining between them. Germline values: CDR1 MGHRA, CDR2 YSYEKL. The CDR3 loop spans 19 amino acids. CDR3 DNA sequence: TGCGCCAGCAGCCAAGGTGACCTCTTAGGTTCCATGATCAATCAGCCCCAGCATTTT. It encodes CASSQGDLLGSMINQPQHF.

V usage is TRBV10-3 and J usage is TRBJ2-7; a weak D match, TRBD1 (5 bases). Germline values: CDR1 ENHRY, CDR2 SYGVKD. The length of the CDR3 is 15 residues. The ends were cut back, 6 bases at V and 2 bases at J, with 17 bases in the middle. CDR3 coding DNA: TGTGCCATCAGGCAGGGCGCAGATCCCACCTACGAGCAGTACTTC. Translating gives CAIRQGADPTYEQYF.

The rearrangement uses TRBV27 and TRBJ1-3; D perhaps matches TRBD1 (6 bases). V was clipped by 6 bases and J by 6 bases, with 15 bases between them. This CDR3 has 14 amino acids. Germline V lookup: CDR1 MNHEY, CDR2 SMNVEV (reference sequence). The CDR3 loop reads CASSPTGFANTIYF. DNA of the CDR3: TGTGCCAGCAGCCCCACAGGGTTTGCAAACACCATATATTTT.

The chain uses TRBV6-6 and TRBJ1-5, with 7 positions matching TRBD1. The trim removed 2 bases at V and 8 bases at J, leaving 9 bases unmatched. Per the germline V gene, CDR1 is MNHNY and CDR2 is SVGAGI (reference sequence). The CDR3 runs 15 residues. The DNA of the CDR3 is TGTGCCAGCAGTTACGGTGACAGGGTACAGGAGCCCCAGCATTTT. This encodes CASSYGDRVQEPQHF.

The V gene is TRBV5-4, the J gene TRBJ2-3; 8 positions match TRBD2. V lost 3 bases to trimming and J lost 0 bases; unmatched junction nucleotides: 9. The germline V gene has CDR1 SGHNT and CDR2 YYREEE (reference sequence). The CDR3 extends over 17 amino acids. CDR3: CASSSTTGGSSTDTQYF. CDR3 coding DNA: TGTGCCAGCAGCTCGACTACGGGGGGGTCTAGCACAGATACGCAGTATTTT.

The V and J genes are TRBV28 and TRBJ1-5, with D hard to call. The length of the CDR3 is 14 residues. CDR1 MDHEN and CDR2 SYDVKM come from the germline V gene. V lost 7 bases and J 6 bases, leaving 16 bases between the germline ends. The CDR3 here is CASTKGGQGQPQHF. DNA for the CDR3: TGTGCCAGCACAAAGGGAGGGCAAGGTCAGCCCCAGCATTTT.

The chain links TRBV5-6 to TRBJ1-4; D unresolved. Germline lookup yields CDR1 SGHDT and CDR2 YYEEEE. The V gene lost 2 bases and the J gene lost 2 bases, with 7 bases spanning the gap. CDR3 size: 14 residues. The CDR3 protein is CASSFKQTNEKLFF. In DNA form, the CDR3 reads TGTGCCAGCAGCTTTAAACAGACTAATGAAAAACTGTTTTTT.

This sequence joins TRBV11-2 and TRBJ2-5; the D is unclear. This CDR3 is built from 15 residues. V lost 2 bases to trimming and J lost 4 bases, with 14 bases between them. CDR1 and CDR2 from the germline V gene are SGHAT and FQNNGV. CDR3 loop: CASSLNTRPGETQYF. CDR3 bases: TGTGCCAGCAGCTTAAACACGAGACCGGGAGAGACCCAGTACTTC.

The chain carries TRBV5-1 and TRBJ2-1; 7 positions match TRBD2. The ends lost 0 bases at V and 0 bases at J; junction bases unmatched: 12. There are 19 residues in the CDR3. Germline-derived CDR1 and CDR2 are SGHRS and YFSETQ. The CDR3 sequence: CASSLGRESLPSSYNEQFF. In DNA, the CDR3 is TGCGCCAGCAGCTTGGGGCGGGAGTCCCTCCCTAGCTCCTACAATGAGCAGTTCTTC.

Written as DNA, the CDR3 is TGTGCCAGCAGCTTAGTTGGGAGCACAGATACGCAGTATTTT. This encodes CASSLVGSTDTQYF. The rearrangement uses TRBV7-9 and TRBJ2-3; D gene ambiguous. Trimming cost V 1 base and J 0 bases, with 5 bases left between them. There are 14 residues in the CDR3. Germline V gene sequence: CDR1 SEHNR, CDR2 FQNEAQ (reference sequence). Full variable domain (rest looked up from reference TRBV7-9 and TRBJ2-3): DTGVSQNPRHKITKRGQNVTFRCDPISEHNRLYWYRQTLGQGPEFLTYFQNEAQLEKSRLLSDRFSAERPKGSFSTLEIQRTEQGDSAMYLCASSLVGSTDTQYFGPGTRLTVL.

The CDR3: CASSQEVPAGLYEQYF. The CDR3, as DNA: TGCGCCAGCAGCCAAGAAGTTCCAGCGGGACTATACGAGCAGTACTTC. The chain links TRBV4-1 to TRBJ2-7; 7 positions agree with TRBD2. The CDR3 runs to 16 residues. From germline, CDR1 is MGHRA and CDR2 YSYEKL. V was clipped by 0 bases and J by 4 bases; unmatched bases: 9.

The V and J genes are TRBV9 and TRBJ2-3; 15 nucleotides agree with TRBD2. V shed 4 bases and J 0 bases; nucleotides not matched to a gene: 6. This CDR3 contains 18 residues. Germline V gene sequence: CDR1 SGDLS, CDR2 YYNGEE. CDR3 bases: TGTGCCAGCAGCCTAGGACTAGCGGGGGGGCGAAGCACAGATACGCAGTATTTT. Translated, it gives CASSLGLAGGRSTDTQYF.